Below are 32 T cell receptor beta chains sequenced from a single sample in a study of CD8 T cells in ankylosing spondylitis (dated by TCRdb to about 2017). Overall study results and their limits: A TCR beta motif made up of several highly homologous amino acid variants appeared to be characteristic of blood from ankylosing spondylitis patients.

Library preparation was by 5' RACE. TCRdb shows the sequencer as Illumina HiSeq 2500. TCRdb trimmed public reads at Q25 via fastp, called clones via MiXCR and kept in-frame beta chains. Each entry is one CDR3 protein sequence, shown with its most common DNA and genes. The sample table holds roughly 300,000 distinct CDR3 sequences, of which roughly 8% were seen once. The ten largest clones add up to approximately 14% of the sample. No cognate antigen is known for these TCRs. The material sequenced was blood, either unsorted or a sorted T cell fraction (not recorded which). All receptors derive from a male donor with ankylosing spondylitis.

The genes are TRBV3-1 and TRBJ2-1; TRBD2 aligns across 11 bases. The CDR3 sequence is 19 residues long. Germline CDR1 is LGHDT and CDR2 is YNNKEL (reference sequence). V was pared by 1 base and J by 1 base, with 9 bases of the junction left unmatched. The CDR3: CASSQGHASGRSSYNEQFF. The CDR3 DNA reads as TGTGCCAGCAGCCAAGGTCATGCTAGCGGGAGGTCATCCTACAATGAGCAGTTCTTC.

The V gene is TRBV9, the J gene TRBJ2-1; 10 positions match TRBD2. V lost 5 bases to trimming and J lost 5 bases; unmatched junction nucleotides: 7. CDR1 is SGDLS and CDR2 is YYNGEE in the germline V gene. There are 15 residues in the CDR3. CDR3 residues: CASSAPSGRNNEQFF. CDR3 coding DNA: TGTGCCAGCAGTGCCCCTAGCGGGAGAAACAATGAGCAGTTCTTC.

This clonotype was seen a few times. The chain has TRBV27 and TRBJ1-3; unclear D gene. This CDR3 has 12 residues. CDR1 and CDR2 from the germline V gene are MNHEY and SMNVEV (reference sequence). Trimming left V 8 bases short and J 5 bases short, with 10 bases between. CDR3 coding DNA: TGTGCCAGCGGCCGGAGCAGAAACACCATATATTTT. Translating gives CASGRSRNTIYF.

This clonotype showed up many times. The chain has TRBV4-3 and TRBJ2-2, with 9 nucleotides matching TRBD2. The germline CDR1 and CDR2 sequences are LGHNA and YSLEER. V lost 8 bases, J lost 4 bases, and 11 bases stayed unmatched. This CDR3 comprises 16 residues. The DNA of the CDR3 is TGCGCCAGCTTTTCCGTAAGGACTAGCGCCACCGGGGAGCTGTTTTTT. Residues: CASFSVRTSATGELFF.

This clonotype has a handful of counts. V is TRBV5-4 and J is TRBJ2-5; no reliable D call. Germline V gene sequence: CDR1 SGHNT, CDR2 YYREEE (reference sequence). V dropped 5 bases and J dropped 5 bases, with 19 bases sitting between them. This CDR3 region has 15 residues. In nucleotides, the CDR3 is TGTGCCAGCAGACCAAACGAGGCCCTCGGGGAGACCCAGTACTTC. Translating it yields CASRPNEALGETQYF.

The gene calls are TRBV27 and TRBJ2-2, with D unclear. The CDR3 is 12 amino acids. V lost 3 bases and J lost 6, with 5 bases in between. CDR1 is MNHEY and CDR2 is SMNVEV in the germline V gene (reference sequence). CDR3 in DNA: TGTGCCAGCAGTTTCCCTTCCGGGGAGCTGTTTTTT. Protein: CASSFPSGELFF.

This chain joins TRBV5-1 and TRBJ2-1; TRBD2 aligns across 12 bases. The germline gives CDR1 SGHRS, CDR2 YFSETQ. Germline trimming cut 6 bases from V and 6 bases from J; bases unmatched to any gene: 4. CDR3 length equals 14 residues. CDR3 bases: TGCGCCAGCATGAAGACTAGCGGGGGCAATGAGCAGTTCTTC. This translates into CASMKTSGGNEQFF.

This clonotype was seen more than once but under ten times. V is TRBV28 and J is TRBJ2-7; D is unclear. Germline CDR1 MDHEN, CDR2 SYDVKM. This CDR3 has 13 amino acids. Deletions cut 7 bases from V and 4 bases from J, with 14 bases between. The CDR3 sequence is CASTLEPRYEQYF. In DNA form, the CDR3 reads TGTGCCAGCACCTTGGAACCCAGGTACGAGCAGTACTTC. The full variable domain, rest sourced from reference TRBV28 and TRBJ2-7, is DVKVTQSSRYLVKRTGEKVFLECVQDMDHENMFWYRQDPGLGLRLIYFSYDVKMKEKGDIPEGYSVSREKKERFSLILESASTNQTSMYLCASTLEPRYEQYFGPGTRLTVT.

The table lists this clonotype with many counts. The J gene is TRBJ1-2, the V gene TRBV24-1; tentative D call: TRBD1 (5 bases). The CDR3 extends over 15 amino acids. V was shortened by 3 bases and J by 4 bases, with 14 bases between the two germline ends. CDR1 is KGHDR and CDR2 is SFDVKD in the germline V gene. The CDR3 reads CATSDPFRGVYGYTF. CDR3 coding DNA: TGTGCCACCAGTGATCCTTTTAGAGGGGTCTATGGCTACACCTTC.

This clonotype was seen ten or more times. The chain's CDR3 is CSAHSRGSLLYNEQFF. The DNA for the CDR3 is TGCAGTGCCCATAGTCGAGGGAGCCTCCTTTACAATGAGCAGTTCTTC. This chain joins TRBV20-1 and TRBJ2-1; weak D call: TRBD2 (5 bases). Between the trimmed V and J ends, which lost 6 bases and 4 bases, there was a span of 22 bases. This CDR3 is built from 16 residues. CDR1 and CDR2 (germline): DFQATT, SNEGSKA (reference sequence).

This clonotype was observed at least ten times. The V and J genes are TRBV19 and TRBJ2-4; D is undetermined. This CDR3 region has 16 residues. Germline CDR1 and CDR2: LNHDA and SQIVND (reference sequence). The V end was cut by 5 bases, the J end by 2 bases, with 16 bases between. DNA of the CDR3: TGTGCCAGTAGTCCAACCAACTTGGGAACCAAAAACATTCAGTACTTC. Its protein product is CASSPTNLGTKNIQYF.

V gene TRBV5-6 combines with J gene TRBJ2-5; D is unclear. CDR3 length: 14 amino acids. CDR1 and CDR2 from the germline V gene are SGHDT and YYEEEE. Trimming shortened V by 0 bases and J by 2 bases, and 8 bases separated the two germline ends. The CDR3 region is CASSLDARQETQYF. CDR3 sequence (DNA): TGTGCCAGCAGCTTGGATGCGAGACAAGAGACCCAGTACTTC.

V is TRBV20-1 and J is TRBJ2-1; 11 nucleotides line up with TRBD2. After removal of 4 bases from V and 8 bases from J, the junction contained 13 bases not matched to a gene. CDR1 and CDR2 (germline): DFQATT, SNEGSKA (reference sequence). There are 16 residues in the CDR3. The CDR3 coding sequence is TGCAGTGCTATGGGACTAGCGGAGGGGGTGGGCGATGAGCAGTTCTTC. This translates into CSAMGLAEGVGDEQFF.

V is TRBV6-2 or TRBV6-3 and J is TRBJ2-5, with 13 bases lining up with TRBD2. This CDR3 region has 16 residues. Germline V gene lookup returns CDR1 MNHEY and CDR2 SVGEGT. J lost 2 bases, V lost 5 bases, and 5 bases had no gene match. CDR3 sequence: CASSRGLAGHQETQYF. The DNA for the CDR3 is TGTGCCAGCAGTAGGGGACTAGCGGGACATCAAGAGACCCAGTACTTC.

This clonotype came up a few times. J is TRBJ2-7 and V is TRBV20-1, with 12 nucleotides matching TRBD2. This CDR3 is built from 14 residues. V was pared by 4 bases and J by 7 bases, with 8 bases of the junction left unmatched. Germline lookup yields CDR1 DFQATT and CDR2 SNEGSKA (reference sequence). DNA of the CDR3: TGCAGTGCTAAGCCTCGACTAGCGGGAGTAGAGCAGTACTTC. Amino acid sequence: CSAKPRLAGVEQYF.

V gene TRBV6-2 or TRBV6-3 combines with J gene TRBJ1-2; perhaps TRBD1 as D (5 bases). Per germline, CDR1 MNHEY and CDR2 SVGEGT. The CDR3 has 14 residues. Trimming left V 7 bases short and J 3 bases short, with 15 bases between. The CDR3 loop is CASTPYGRDYGYTF. The DNA for the CDR3 is TGTGCCAGCACCCCCTACGGCAGGGACTATGGCTACACCTTC.

The CDR3 is CASSLPGGTGGNYGYTF. DNA of the CDR3: TGCGCCAGCAGCTTGCCAGGGGGGACAGGTGGCAACTATGGCTACACCTTC. The rearrangement joins TRBV5-1 to TRBJ1-2; 8 bases are a match to TRBD1. V was pared by 1 base and J by 2 bases, with 10 bases of the junction left unmatched. The germline V gene encodes CDR1 SGHRS and CDR2 YFSETQ. The length of the CDR3 is 17 residues.

The rearrangement uses TRBV5-4 and TRBJ2-6; D tentatively fits TRBD1 or TRBD2 (5 bases each). Germline-derived CDR1 and CDR2 are SGHNT and YYREEE (reference sequence). Trimming removed 3 bases at V and 1 base at J, with 20 bases between. The CDR3 length is 19 residues. The CDR3, as DNA: TGTGCCAGCAGCTCACTCGTCCCGGGACGGCGTTCTGGGGCCAACGTCCTGACTTTC. It translates to CASSSLVPGRRSGANVLTF.

This clonotype has at least ten counts. V gene TRBV9 combines with J gene TRBJ2-1; unclear D gene. V lost 0 bases and J lost 0, with 7 bases in between. The CDR3 has 15 amino acids. Germline V gives CDR1 SGDLS, CDR2 YYNGEE. The DNA for the CDR3 is TGTGCCAGCAGCGTAGATGGCCCCTCCTACAATGAGCAGTTCTTC. It encodes CASSVDGPSYNEQFF.

This clonotype was recorded a few times. The chain recombines TRBV9 with TRBJ2-1; TRBD1 is a possible D gene (6 bases). Germline V CDR1 and CDR2: SGDLS, YYNGEE. V dropped 2 bases and J dropped 0 bases, with 12 bases sitting between them. This CDR3 spans 16 amino acids. Written as DNA, the CDR3 is TGTGCCAGCAGCGTTAGACAGGTGAGCTCCTACAATGAGCAGTTCTTC. It specifies CASSVRQVSSYNEQFF.

The chain uses TRBV12-3 or TRBV12-4 and TRBJ1-2, with D unresolved. V lost 4 bases, J lost 0 bases, and 9 bases lay in between. The CDR3 length is 14 residues. CDR3 nucleotide sequence: TGTGCCAGCAGTTATAGGGAAGCTAACTATGGCTACACCTTC. As protein: CASSYREANYGYTF.

This clonotype came up many times. J is TRBJ2-3 and V is TRBV14, with 9 positions matching TRBD1. This CDR3 has 18 residues. CDR1 SGHDN and CDR2 FVKESK come from the germline V gene. Trimming removed 0 bases from V and 1 base from J; junction bases left unmatched: 8. Written as DNA, the CDR3 is TGTGCCAGCAGCCAAGACCTGGGACAGGGAACCCGCACAGATACGCAGTATTTT. This gives the protein CASSQDLGQGTRTDTQYF.

This chain uses TRBV5-1 with TRBJ1-1; possibly TRBD1 for D (6 bases). Per the germline V gene, CDR1 is SGHRS and CDR2 is YFSETQ. V lost 0 bases to trimming and J lost 0 bases, with 12 bases between them. This CDR3 is built from 16 residues. CDR3 nucleotide sequence: TGCGCCAGCAGCTTGGAGGCAGGGGCCATGAACACTGAAGCTTTCTTT. This gives the protein CASSLEAGAMNTEAFF.

This clonotype was recorded a few times. The chain is built from TRBV6-2 or TRBV6-3 and TRBJ2-7; D possibly corresponds to TRBD2 (5 bases). V shed 0 bases and J shed 5 bases, with 14 bases lying between them. The CDR3 extends over 15 amino acids. The V gene's germline CDR1 is MNHEY and CDR2 SVGEGT. The CDR3 DNA sequence: TGTGCCAGCAGTTACTCCAGCGGTTTTTATGACGAGCAGTACTTC. This encodes CASSYSSGFYDEQYF.

This clonotype was detected only a few times. The genes are TRBV29-1 and TRBJ1-4; 8 bases are shared with TRBD1. V was pared by 4 bases and J by 7 bases, with 5 bases of the junction left unmatched. Germline CDR1 and CDR2: SQVTM and ANQGSEA. This CDR3 is built from 13 residues. DNA for the CDR3: TGCAGCGTTGCGACAGGGGTTCGTGAAAAACTGTTTTTT. This codes for CSVATGVREKLFF.

This clonotype came up many times. The genes are TRBV20-1 and TRBJ2-7; a weak D match, TRBD1 (6 bases). This CDR3 region has 13 residues. Germline CDR1 DFQATT, CDR2 SNEGSKA (reference sequence). The V gene lost 6 bases and the J gene lost 7 bases, with 19 bases spanning the gap. This CDR3 is CSAQGTIEGEQYF. Written as DNA, the CDR3 is TGCAGTGCCCAGGGGACCATCGAGGGAGAGCAGTACTTC.

This clonotype turned up a few times. The chain couples TRBV5-1 to TRBJ1-3; D is ambiguous. This CDR3 is built from 14 residues. V lost 0 bases to trimming and J lost 4 bases, with 8 bases between them. CDR1 and CDR2 from the germline V gene are SGHRS and YFSETQ. The chain's CDR3 is CASSLAGYGNTIYF. The CDR3 DNA follows: TGCGCCAGCAGCTTGGCCGGGTACGGAAACACCATATATTTT. The full variable domain, with the rest looked up from reference TRBV5-1 and TRBJ1-3, is KAGVTQTPRYLIKTRGQQVTLSCSPISGHRSVSWYQQTPGQGLQFLFEYFSETQRNKGNFPGRFSGRQFSNSRSEMNVSTLELGDSALYLCASSLAGYGNTIYFGEGSWLTVV.

V is TRBV3-1 and J is TRBJ2-5; D unclear. Germline CDR1 and CDR2: LGHDT and YNNKEL (reference sequence). There are 15 residues in the CDR3. Trimming took off 1 base at V and 1 base at J, with 10 bases between the two ends. Here the CDR3 DNA reads TGTGCCAGCAGCCAAGTCGACGGCCCCCAAGAGACCCAGTACTTC. It is translated as CASSQVDGPQETQYF.

The J gene is TRBJ2-1, the V gene TRBV19, with unresolved D. Trimming shortened V by 9 bases and J by 9 bases, and 12 bases separated the two germline ends. The CDR3 consists of 11 residues. Germline CDR1 reads LNHDA; CDR2 reads SQIVND (reference sequence). CDR3 bases: TGTGCCAGACCCGGCGCAGGTGAGCAGTTCTTC. This sequence encodes CARPGAGEQFF.

V usage is TRBV7-8 and J usage is TRBJ2-2; possibly TRBD2 for D (6 bases). Germline V gene lookup returns CDR1 SGHVS and CDR2 FQNEAQ. Trimming removed 0 bases at V and 2 bases at J, with 19 bases between. The CDR3 length is 19 residues. The CDR3 reads CASSLARGQRGSNTGELFF. The CDR3 DNA is TGTGCCAGCAGCTTAGCGCGTGGGCAACGGGGGTCTAACACCGGGGAGCTGTTTTTT.

This clonotype showed up many times. This sequence joins TRBV3-1 and TRBJ2-1, with a tentative D call TRBD2 (6 bases). This CDR3 region has 15 residues. Germline-derived CDR1 and CDR2 are LGHDT and YNNKEL (reference sequence). With 4 bases removed from V and 7 bases from J, the gap between germline ends came to 17 bases. CDR3 sequence (DNA): TGTGCCAGCAGCCGGCAGGTGCTAGCGATAAATGAGCAGTTCTTC. This translates into CASSRQVLAINEQFF.

The V gene is TRBV14, the J gene TRBJ2-1; 10 bases line up with TRBD2. This CDR3 has 17 amino acids. V gave up 5 bases and J gave up 8 bases; unmatched junction bases: 15. CDR1 is SGHDN, CDR2 FVKESK, per germline. The CDR3 bases are TGTGCCAGCAGCGTCAATATCCTAGCGGGAGCTTCGGATGAGCAGTTCTTC. It specifies CASSVNILAGASDEQFF. The full variable domain, with the rest looked up from reference TRBV14 and TRBJ2-1, is EAGVTQFPSHSVIEKGQTVTLRCDPISGHDNLYWYRRVMGKEIKFLLHFVKESKQDESGMPNNRFLAERTGGTYSTLKVQPAELEDSGVYFCASSVNILAGASDEQFFGPGTRLTVL.